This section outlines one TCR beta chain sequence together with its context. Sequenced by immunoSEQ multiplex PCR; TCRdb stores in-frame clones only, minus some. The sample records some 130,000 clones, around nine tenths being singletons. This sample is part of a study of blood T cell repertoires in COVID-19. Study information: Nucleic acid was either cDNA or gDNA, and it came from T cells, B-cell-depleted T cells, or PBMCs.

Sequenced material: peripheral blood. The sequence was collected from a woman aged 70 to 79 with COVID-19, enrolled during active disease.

The CDR3 loop reads CASSPDREETQYF. The CDR3 DNA is TGTGCCAGCAGCCCCGACAGAGAAGAGACCCAGTACTTC. The V and J genes are TRBV12-3 or TRBV12-4 and TRBJ2-5; TRBD1 is a possible D gene (5 bases). V gave up 6 bases and J gave up 3 bases, with 11 bases separating them. This CDR3 is 13 amino acids long.